The rows below give T cell receptor beta chains drawn from one sample of a study of tumor-infiltrating lymphocytes in primary liver carcinoma. MiXCR was run by TCRdb on the multiplex PCR reads, yielding one entry per CDR3 protein. The sample includes 180,000 or so distinct CDR3 sequences, 50% to 75% of them seen just once. Sequenced: peripheral blood. The receptors come from a man aged 40-50 years with primary liver carcinoma and hepatitis B virus infection. Both conserved end residues are part of each CDR3. The D gene is left open where the match is weak. Size values are once, few and many counts, or a class for expanded clones, and some rows have none.

D gene	clone size	V gene	J gene	CDR3 protein
NA	NA	TRBV11-2	TRBJ2-7	CASSLTYRAYEQYF
TRBD2	NA	TRBV2	TRBJ2-3	CASGQLAGVSDTQYF
NA	NA	TRBV6-5	TRBJ2-7	CASRPGPGGLYF
NA	NA	TRBV11-1	TRBJ1-4	CASNHGQGYEKLFF
NA	many	TRBV11-2	TRBJ2-3	CASSFMNTQYF
NA	NA	TRBV7-8	TRBJ2-5	CASSSLGQAGRETQYF
TRBD2	NA	TRBV28	TRBJ2-3	CASSPASGGLGDTQYF
TRBD1	NA	TRBV6-1	TRBJ2-7	CATRIGTVSSYEQYF
NA	NA	TRBV11-2	TRBJ2-3	CVSSKDSGRPDTKYF
NA	NA	TRBV4-1	TRBJ1-3	CASSQVAGYSGNTIYF
NA	few	TRBV7-9	TRBJ1-2	CASSQTVVDGYTF
NA	NA	TRBV14	TRBJ2-1	CASSKGRRNEQLF
NA	few	TRBV29-1	TRBJ1-1	CSVARTVPNTEAFF
TRBD1	many	TRBV12-3/TRBV12-4	TRBJ2-2	CASSPRTGNTGELFF
NA	NA	TRBV12-3/TRBV12-4	TRBJ1-5	CASSFGQGEGPQNF
NA	NA	TRBV5-1	TRBJ1-6	CASSPEAFTDNSPLHF
NA	NA	TRBV6-5	TRBJ1-1	CASTGTEAFF
NA	few	TRBV6-5	TRBJ1-2	CASSYSAGWDYGYTF
NA	NA	TRBV6-5	TRBJ2-7	CASSYTRLSYEQYF
NA	once	TRBV6-5	TRBJ2-1	CASSYSPGSYNEHFF
TRBD1	few	TRBV10-3	TRBJ2-7	CAISQGQGDYEQYF
TRBD2	NA	TRBV5-1	TRBJ2-1	CASSLEAGGGNEQFF
NA	many	TRBV29-1	TRBJ2-2	CSVRTETNTGELFF
NA	few	TRBV12-3/TRBV12-4	TRBJ1-6	CASSLAGMSYNSPLHF
NA	NA	TRBV4-2	TRBJ2-3	CASSQRDLASDTQYF
NA	NA	TRBV12-3/TRBV12-4	TRBJ2-7	CASSLNYEQYF
NA	NA	TRBV14	TRBJ2-7	CASSQDTRLDFYEQYF
TRBD2	NA	TRBV11-1	TRBJ2-1	CASSSWTRGSSYNEQFF
NA	many	TRBV11-2	TRBJ2-3	CASSRFYSLDDIDTQYF
NA	NA	TRBV14	TRBJ2-2	CASSQTGTRHTGELVF
NA	few	TRBV7-9	TRBJ2-6	CASSRGVSGANVLTF
NA	NA	TRBV29-1	TRBJ1-3	CSVRGRSGSTIYF
NA	many	TRBV11-1	TRBJ2-1	CASSLGGRRNNEQFF
TRBD2	many	TRBV29-1	TRBJ2-1	CSVDGVDGRAFGEQFF
TRBD1	NA	TRBV12-3/TRBV12-4	TRBJ1-5	CASRGDRDSNQPQHF
TRBD2	once	TRBV28	TRBJ2-7	CASSTSGYSYEQYF
NA	few	TRBV4-2	TRBJ2-7	CASSQVFSGPAYEQYF
TRBD2	NA	TRBV30	TRBJ2-7	CAWRKGSGGRDPYEQYF
NA	NA	TRBV6-6	TRBJ1-2	CASSPSYGYTF
NA	NA	TRBV5-1	TRBJ2-5	CASSLYFIGRQETQYF
NA	NA	TRBV5-1	TRBJ2-5	CASSRKSQETQYF
TRBD1	NA	TRBV11-1	TRBJ2-5	CATSMTGGGETQYF
TRBD2	NA	TRBV4-2	TRBJ2-7	CASSPNGGRAEEQYF
TRBD2	many	TRBV11-2	TRBJ2-3	CASSRGGVADTQYF
TRBD2	many	TRBV12-3/TRBV12-4	TRBJ2-7	CASSLSTSGMYEQYF
TRBD1	NA	TRBV19	TRBJ2-5	CASSSWTGSGETQYF
NA	NA	TRBV11-3	TRBJ2-5	CASSLELGDETQYF
TRBD1	NA	TRBV29-1	TRBJ2-5	CSVVRGQKETQCF
TRBD2	NA	TRBV6-5	TRBJ2-1	CASNPLSGSHNEQFF
TRBD1	NA	TRBV29-1	TRBJ2-3	CSVSGTGASDTQYF
TRBD2	few	TRBV4-1	TRBJ2-3	CASSRGLAYADTQYF
TRBD2	NA	TRBV25-1	TRBJ2-7	CASSEGRGEQYF
TRBD2	NA	TRBV13	TRBJ2-5	CASSLEASGRGETQYF
NA	few	TRBV12-3/TRBV12-4	TRBJ2-2	CASSSTTSRVGELFF
NA	few	TRBV29-1	TRBJ1-2	CSVEDDGDGYTF